The subject of this entry is one T cell receptor beta chain. There is no known antigen for this receptor. Per-base qualities were not stored, and no clone one base away is much larger. The data are from a study of post-analysis software for immune sequencing data (dated by TCRdb to the mid-2010s). Study-wide context: Disease courses on record covered relapsing-remitting, secondary progressive and progressive-relapsing multiple sclerosis, though some patients had no subtype annotation. The patient repertoires were set against ten to eleven previously published healthy control repertoires from donors whose ages ranged from roughly 6 to 27 years. A subset of samples was prepared in parallel using single-end sample barcoding, then pooled and co-amplified after Illumina adapter ligation. Overall study results and their limits: Direct clustering with F measure showed strong co-clustering of samples prepared in the same batch, prompting a batch-effect correction. Compared with controls, multiple sclerosis patients had significantly lower normalized Chao1 diversity, a finding suggesting substantial peripheral T-cell clonal expansion. The control group was slightly older than the multiple sclerosis patient group. Significantly higher frequencies in patients than in controls were found for five or six TRBV segments, including TRBV5-6, TRBV5-1 and TRBV20-1.

To demonstrate the VDJtools post-analysis software, the study profiled TCR beta repertoires from the peripheral blood of about a dozen young patients with multiple sclerosis. The patients with multiple sclerosis were children and adolescents between about 6 and 17 years of age. Compared with germline, V lacks 6 bases and J lacks 0 bases; bases without a gene match: 4. The CDR3 holds 15 amino acids from the cysteine to the phenylalanine. Only the CDR3 region is kept as DNA, spanning 45 bases read in frame from base 1. The CDR1 and CDR2 encoded by the germline V gene are ENHRY and SYGVKD. Library construction relied on PCR. Instrument on record: Illumina HiSeq 2500. To reduce PCR and sequencing biases, unique molecular identifiers were incorporated into the TCR beta cDNA libraries. Per 1 to 10 million input T cells, 500,000 or so cDNA molecules were obtained, such that each molecule approximated one T cell. The patient libraries were prepared and sequenced using the same protocol as the earlier healthy control dataset. Samples belonging to the same batch were prepared together, multiplexed and sequenced on a shared HiSeq lane. Turning to the authors' computational methods: Raw barcoded reads were processed with MIGEC, and single-read molecular identifier groups were discarded before consensus assembly and CDR3 extraction. Clonotype tables were post-analysed with VDJtools, and diversity was normalized by down-sampling all datasets to the smallest sample size. In repertoire overlap clustering, CDR3 amino acid sequences, but not nucleotide sequences, were matched to correct batch-related cross-sample contamination. TCRdb reprocessed the public reads (quality trimming at Q25 with fastp, clone calling with MiXCR) and kept in-frame beta chains. Rows are combined by CDR3 protein, so each entry shows the most common genes and DNA. TCRdb's processing, not the study's, gives the V and J calls here. The sample table shows hundreds of thousands of distinct CDR3 sequences, and just under 30% are seen once. The top ten hold more than 0.55% of the sample.

This sequence was found in a girl aged 5 to 17 with multiple sclerosis. The chain employs TRBV10-3 and TRBJ1-5; the central 8 bases match TRBD1. Sample: blood. In nucleotides, the sequence is TGTGCCATCAGCATGGGACAGGATAGCAATCAGCCCCAGCATTTT. It translates to CAISMGQDSNQPQHF.